The sequence of this TCR beta chain was determined in a study of Tregs in tolerant kidney transplant recipients (dated by TCRdb to about 2019). As for the study more broadly: The transplants used related donors along with nonmyeloablative bone marrow transplantation, and in the human trials mixed chimerism was transient. TCRbeta sequencing was used in the study to identify donor-specific regulatory T cells before combined kidney and bone marrow transplantation, and the identified cells were then tracked after transplant. The paper as a whole reports these results and caveats: The study was constrained by small patient numbers, and validation of the findings is required in larger populations and under other immunosuppression protocols. Expanding Tregs with activated donor B cells appeared to identify the most biologically relevant and donor-specific TCRbeta repertoire. For some patients the PCR primers changed over time, which made it impossible to compare the samples from those patients at the nucleotide level. Although technical replication error seemed to be minimal, the question of biological reproducibility was not addressed directly. Donor-specific Treg expansion exceeded global Treg expansion in tolerant patients, suggesting antigen-driven rather than nonspecific expansion.

For TCRbeta CDR3 sequencing, genomic DNA was extracted from sorted cells using the QIAGEN DNeasy Blood and Tissue Kit. High-throughput TCRbeta CDR3 sequencing, including PCR amplification with bias correction and internal controls, was performed commercially through immunoSEQ. From the authors' description of their analysis: Unique productive TCRbeta sequences were defined by CDR3 nucleotide sequence where primers matched, and otherwise by CDR3 amino acid sequence together with Vbeta and Jbeta genes. To correct for sorting error, sequences found in more than one sorted population at a frequency ratio of 2:1 or less were discarded, and the remaining shared sequences were assigned to the population with the higher frequency. A sequence was defined as donor-reactive if the sequence was expanded at least 5-fold in CFSE-low cells compared with unstimulated cells and had a frequency of at least 0.01% in CFSE-low cells. Jensen-Shannon divergence calculated on the top 100 TCRbeta sequences ranked by frequency was used to measure repertoire divergence. For any sample with multiple sequencing runs, sorting error was corrected in each run separately before the runs were pooled. TCRdb took over this immuneACCESS table, retaining in-frame rearrangements with V and J assigned. Such tables are incomplete; in checked studies, under half of the missing clones stem from an unresolved V gene, and the remainder is unexplained. That table gives V, J and clone size, and the DNA gave D and trimming. For this sample there are 98,000 or so clones; roughly 89% appear just once. The leading ten clones occupy more than 0.3% of the sample.

Comment on this clone: This receptor's antigen is unknown. Base qualities are not provided; no much larger clone lies one nucleotide away.

This specimen's time point label, interpreted: blood sample drawn before combined kidney and bone marrow transplant. Thawed PBMCs were FACS-sorted into unstimulated Tregs (CD4+CD25+CD127-), CD4+ non-Tregs (CD4+CD25-), CD4 cells and CD8 cells. The patients were a handful of recipients of combined kidney and bone marrow transplants from the ITN036ST trial, and samples were available only for these trial subjects. Healthy control blood was separated into PBMCs by Ficoll density gradient and cryopreserved, and patient PBMCs were collected both before and after transplant. V is reduced by 4 bases and J by 7 bases, leaving a spacing of 11 bases between them. Based on the germline V gene, the CDR1 and CDR2 sequences are SGHAT and FQNNGV. From the cysteine up to the phenylalanine, the CDR3 has a length of 13 residues. The entry retains the CDR3 DNA only, 39 bases that are in frame from base 1.

The source was CD4+ T cells from blood, collected before the transplant. The sequence is built from TRBV11-2 and TRBJ1-3, with the D gene uncertain. The receptor comes from a human donor who received a combined kidney and bone marrow transplant. The DNA sequence reads TGTGCCAGCAGCTCACCTCAGTGGAACACCATATATTTT. This is translated as CASSSPQWNTIYF. The full variable domain, with segments outside the CDR3 supplied by the reference TRBV11-2 and TRBJ1-3 proteins, appears as EAGVAQSPRYKIIEKRQSVAFWCNPISGHATLYWYQQILGQGPKLLIQFQNNGVVDDSQLPKDRFSAERLKGVDSTLKIQPAKLEDSAVYLCASSSPQWNTIYFGEGSWLTVV.